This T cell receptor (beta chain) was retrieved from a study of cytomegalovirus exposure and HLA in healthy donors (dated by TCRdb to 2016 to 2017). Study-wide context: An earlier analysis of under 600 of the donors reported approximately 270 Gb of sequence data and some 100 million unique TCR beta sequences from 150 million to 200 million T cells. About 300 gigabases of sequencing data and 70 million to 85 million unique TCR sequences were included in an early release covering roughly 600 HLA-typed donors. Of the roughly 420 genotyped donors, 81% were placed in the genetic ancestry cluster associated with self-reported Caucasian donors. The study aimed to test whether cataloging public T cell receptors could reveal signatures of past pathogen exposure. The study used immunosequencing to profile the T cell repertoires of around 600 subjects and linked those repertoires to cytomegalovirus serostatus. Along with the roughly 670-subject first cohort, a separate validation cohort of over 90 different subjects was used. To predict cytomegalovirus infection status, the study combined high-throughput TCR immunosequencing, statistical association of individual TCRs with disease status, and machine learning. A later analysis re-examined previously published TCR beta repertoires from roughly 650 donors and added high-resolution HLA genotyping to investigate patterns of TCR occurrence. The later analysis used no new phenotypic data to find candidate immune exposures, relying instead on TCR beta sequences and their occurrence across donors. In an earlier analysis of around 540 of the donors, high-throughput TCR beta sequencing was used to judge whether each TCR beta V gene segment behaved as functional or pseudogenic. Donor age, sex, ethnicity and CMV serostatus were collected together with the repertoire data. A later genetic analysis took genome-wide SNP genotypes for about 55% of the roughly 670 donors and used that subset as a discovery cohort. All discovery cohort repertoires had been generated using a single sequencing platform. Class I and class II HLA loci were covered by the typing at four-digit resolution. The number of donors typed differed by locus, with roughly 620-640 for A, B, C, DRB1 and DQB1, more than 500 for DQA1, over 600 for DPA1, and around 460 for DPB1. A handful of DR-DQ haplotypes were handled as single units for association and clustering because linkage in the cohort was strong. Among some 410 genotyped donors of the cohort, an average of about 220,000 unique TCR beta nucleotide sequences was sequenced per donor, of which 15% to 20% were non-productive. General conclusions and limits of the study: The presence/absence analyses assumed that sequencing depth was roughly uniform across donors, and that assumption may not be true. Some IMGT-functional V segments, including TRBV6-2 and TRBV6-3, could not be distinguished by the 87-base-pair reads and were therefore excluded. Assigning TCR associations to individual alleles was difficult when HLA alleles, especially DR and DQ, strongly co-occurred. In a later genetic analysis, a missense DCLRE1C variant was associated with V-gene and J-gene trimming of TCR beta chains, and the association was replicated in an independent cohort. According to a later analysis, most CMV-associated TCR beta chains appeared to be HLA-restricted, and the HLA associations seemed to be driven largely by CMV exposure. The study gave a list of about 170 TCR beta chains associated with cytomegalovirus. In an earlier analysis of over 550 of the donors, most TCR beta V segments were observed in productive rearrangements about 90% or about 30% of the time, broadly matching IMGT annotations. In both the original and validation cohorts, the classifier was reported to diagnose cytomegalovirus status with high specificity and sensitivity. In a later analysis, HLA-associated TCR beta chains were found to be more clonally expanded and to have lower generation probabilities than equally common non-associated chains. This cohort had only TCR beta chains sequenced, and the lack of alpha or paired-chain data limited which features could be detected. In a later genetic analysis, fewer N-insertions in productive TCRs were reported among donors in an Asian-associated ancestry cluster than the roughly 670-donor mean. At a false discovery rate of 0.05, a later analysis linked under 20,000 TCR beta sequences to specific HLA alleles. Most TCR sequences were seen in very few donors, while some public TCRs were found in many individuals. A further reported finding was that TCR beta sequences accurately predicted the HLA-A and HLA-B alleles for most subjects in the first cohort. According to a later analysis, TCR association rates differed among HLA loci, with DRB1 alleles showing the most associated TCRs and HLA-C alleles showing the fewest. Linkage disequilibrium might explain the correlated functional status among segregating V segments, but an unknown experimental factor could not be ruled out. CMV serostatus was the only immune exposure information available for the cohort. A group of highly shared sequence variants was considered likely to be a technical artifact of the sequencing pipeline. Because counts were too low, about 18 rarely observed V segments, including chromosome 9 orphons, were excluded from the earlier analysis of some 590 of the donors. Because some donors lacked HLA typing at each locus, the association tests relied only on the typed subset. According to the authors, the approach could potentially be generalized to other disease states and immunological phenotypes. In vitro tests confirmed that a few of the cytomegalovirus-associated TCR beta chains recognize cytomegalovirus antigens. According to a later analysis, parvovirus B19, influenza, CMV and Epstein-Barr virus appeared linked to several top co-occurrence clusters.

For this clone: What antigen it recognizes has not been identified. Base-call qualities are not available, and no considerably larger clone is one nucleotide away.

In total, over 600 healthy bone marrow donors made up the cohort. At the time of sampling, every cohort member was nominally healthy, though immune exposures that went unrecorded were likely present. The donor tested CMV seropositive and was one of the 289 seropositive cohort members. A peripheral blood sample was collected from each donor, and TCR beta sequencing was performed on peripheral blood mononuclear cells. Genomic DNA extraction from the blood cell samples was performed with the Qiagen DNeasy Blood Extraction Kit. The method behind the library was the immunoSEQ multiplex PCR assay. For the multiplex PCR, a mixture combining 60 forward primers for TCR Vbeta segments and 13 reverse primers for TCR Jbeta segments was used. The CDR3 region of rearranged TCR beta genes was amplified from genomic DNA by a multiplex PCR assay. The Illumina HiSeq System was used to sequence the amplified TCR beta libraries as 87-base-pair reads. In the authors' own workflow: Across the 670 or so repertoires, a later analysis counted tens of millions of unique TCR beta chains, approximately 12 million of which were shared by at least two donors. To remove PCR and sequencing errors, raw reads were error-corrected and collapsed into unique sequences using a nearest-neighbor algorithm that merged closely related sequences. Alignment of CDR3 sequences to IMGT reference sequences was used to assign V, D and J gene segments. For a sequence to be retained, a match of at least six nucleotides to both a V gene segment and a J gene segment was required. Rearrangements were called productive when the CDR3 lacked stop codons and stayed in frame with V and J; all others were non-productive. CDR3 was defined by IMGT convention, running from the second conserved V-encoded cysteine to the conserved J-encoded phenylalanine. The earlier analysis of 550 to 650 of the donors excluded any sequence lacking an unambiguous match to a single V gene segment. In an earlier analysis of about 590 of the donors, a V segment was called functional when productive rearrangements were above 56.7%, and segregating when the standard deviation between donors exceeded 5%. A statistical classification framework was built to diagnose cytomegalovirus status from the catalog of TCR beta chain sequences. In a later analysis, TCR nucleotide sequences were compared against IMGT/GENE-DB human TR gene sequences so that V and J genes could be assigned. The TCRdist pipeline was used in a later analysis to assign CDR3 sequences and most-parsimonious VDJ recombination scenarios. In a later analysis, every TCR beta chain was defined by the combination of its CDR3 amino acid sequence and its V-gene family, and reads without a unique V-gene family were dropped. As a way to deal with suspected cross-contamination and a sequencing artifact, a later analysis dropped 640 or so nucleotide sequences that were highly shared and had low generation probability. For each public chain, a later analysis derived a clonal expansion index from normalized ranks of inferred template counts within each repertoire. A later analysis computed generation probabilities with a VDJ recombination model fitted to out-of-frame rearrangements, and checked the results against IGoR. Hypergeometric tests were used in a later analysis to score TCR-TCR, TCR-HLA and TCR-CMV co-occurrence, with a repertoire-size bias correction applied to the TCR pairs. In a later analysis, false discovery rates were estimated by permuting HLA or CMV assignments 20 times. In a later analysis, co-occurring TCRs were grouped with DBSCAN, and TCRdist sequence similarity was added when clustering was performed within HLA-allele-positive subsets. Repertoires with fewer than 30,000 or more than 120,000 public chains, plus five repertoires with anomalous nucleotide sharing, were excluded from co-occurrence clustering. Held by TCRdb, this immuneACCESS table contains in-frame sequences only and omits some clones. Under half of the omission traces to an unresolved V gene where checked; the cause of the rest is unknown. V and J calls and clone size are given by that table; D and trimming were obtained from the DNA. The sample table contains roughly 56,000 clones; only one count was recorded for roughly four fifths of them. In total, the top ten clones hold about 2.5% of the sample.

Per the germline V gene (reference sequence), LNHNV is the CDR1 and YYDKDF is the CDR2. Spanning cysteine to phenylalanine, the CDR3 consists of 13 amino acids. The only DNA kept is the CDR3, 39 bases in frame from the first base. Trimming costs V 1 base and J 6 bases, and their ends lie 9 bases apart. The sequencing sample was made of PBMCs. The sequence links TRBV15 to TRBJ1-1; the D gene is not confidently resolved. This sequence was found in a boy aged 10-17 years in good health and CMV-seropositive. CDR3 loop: CATSRAEGAEAFF. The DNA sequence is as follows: TGTGCCACCAGCAGAGCTGAGGGCGCTGAAGCTTTCTTT.